The 27 T cell receptor beta chains presented below share a single source sample, sequenced in a study of blood T cell repertoires in COVID-19. TCRdb's copy holds only in-frame clones and misses some; the assay was immunoSEQ multiplex PCR. The top ten clones hold 3% to 4.5% of a sample with 200,000 or so clones, 86% of them seen once. Sequencing input: PBMCs or T cells enriched from blood (not recorded which). The source is a middle-aged woman with acute COVID-19.

The chain joins TRBV19 to TRBJ2-7; 9 bases align to TRBD1. V dropped 10 bases and J dropped 1; count of bases not matched to a gene: 8. CDR1 is LNHDA, CDR2 SQIVND, per germline (reference sequence). This CDR3 spans 14 amino acids. The CDR3 bases are TGTGCCACGGCCGGGACAGGGATTTCCTACGAGCAGTACTTC. Translating gives CATAGTGISYEQYF.

A word on this clone: Given a much more abundant clone one base away, this may be a read error. This CDR3 is also generated by other DNA sequences in the sample. V and J are TRBV12-3 or TRBV12-4 and TRBJ1-1, with D unclear. The CDR3 contains 11 residues. V was clipped by 7 bases and J by 1 base, with 4 bases between them. CDR3 protein: CASKRNTEAFF. CDR3 DNA sequence: TGTGCCAGCAAGAGGAACACTGAAGCTTTCTTT.

This chain joins TRBV20-1 and TRBJ1-1, with unresolved D. Germline values: CDR1 DFQATT, CDR2 SNEGSKA (reference sequence). The ends were cut back, 3 bases at V and 0 bases at J, with 11 bases in the middle. The CDR3 runs 14 residues. The CDR3 spells CSASRPSLNTEAFF. The CDR3 DNA reads as TGCAGTGCTAGTCGTCCGTCCTTGAACACTGAAGCTTTCTTT.

The CDR3 loop is CASSQWVGGGNTIYF. The CDR3 DNA sequence: TGTGCCAGCAGTCAGTGGGTCGGGGGAGGAAACACCATATATTTT. V gene TRBV5-5 combines with J gene TRBJ1-3; tentative D call: TRBD1 (5 bases). Trimming left V 5 bases short and J 4 bases short, with 16 bases between. This CDR3 region has 15 residues. Germline CDR1 reads SGHKS; CDR2 reads YYEKEE (reference sequence).

The V gene is TRBV5-6, the J gene TRBJ1-4; 7 nucleotides line up with TRBD1. Trimming at V came to 2 bases and at J to 7 bases, leaving 5 bases not matched to a gene. CDR3 length: 14 residues. The germline V gene encodes CDR1 SGHDT and CDR2 YYEEEE. CDR3 DNA: TGTGCCAGCAGCTTCAGGGGGGCAGGTGAAAAACTGTTTTTT. Translation gives CASSFRGAGEKLFF.

V gene TRBV19 combines with J gene TRBJ2-2, with D possibly being TRBD1 (6 bases). The ends were cut back, 5 bases at V and 6 bases at J, with 22 bases in the middle. CDR3 length equals 17 residues. Germline V CDR1 and CDR2: LNHDA, SQIVND (reference sequence). CDR3 bases: TGTGCCAGTAGTCGACCCTTACAGGGTTCGTACCCCGGGGAGCTGTTTTTT. This translates into CASSRPLQGSYPGELFF. The complete variable domain, with remaining parts taken from reference TRBV19 and TRBJ2-2, reads DGGITQSPKYLFRKEGQNVTLSCEQNLNHDAMYWYRQDPGQGLRLIYYSQIVNDFQKGDIAEGYSVSREKKESFPLTVTSAQKNPTAFYLCASSRPLQGSYPGELFFGEGSRLTVL.

The genes are TRBV2 and TRBJ1-2, with D hard to call. Per germline, CDR1 SNHLY and CDR2 FYNNEI. The CDR3 has 11 amino acids. V shed 4 bases and J shed 12 bases, with 12 bases lying between them. The CDR3 region is CASSVGGGHTF. Here the CDR3 DNA reads TGTGCCAGCAGTGTAGGTGGAGGCCACACCTTC.

This chain joins TRBV19 and TRBJ2-2; possible D gene TRBD1, 5 bases. V was cut by 5 bases and J by 1 base, with 11 bases left in between. This CDR3 has 15 amino acids. CDR1 is LNHDA, CDR2 SQIVND, per germline (reference sequence). CDR3 DNA sequence: TGTGCCAGTAGTCCCCCGCAGGGGAACACCGGGGAGCTGTTTTTT. Translated, it gives CASSPPQGNTGELFF.

The CDR3 reads CASSLAGGGAVRETQYF. CDR3 DNA sequence: TGCGCCAGCAGCTTGGCCGGAGGGGGGGCCGTTCGTGAGACCCAGTACTTC. The V call is TRBV5-1, the J call TRBJ2-5; maybe TRBD2 (7 bases). This CDR3 is built from 17 residues. The V gene's germline CDR1 is SGHRS and CDR2 YFSETQ. Deletions cut 0 bases from V and 5 bases from J, with 20 bases between.

V and J are TRBV5-5 and TRBJ1-6, with D hard to call. There are 15 residues in the CDR3. Germline V gene data show CDR1 as SGHKS and CDR2 as YYEKEE (reference sequence). V lost 6 bases and J 7 bases, leaving 17 bases between the germline ends. This chain's CDR3 is CASIHSLGGNSPLHF. CDR3 DNA sequence: TGTGCCAGCATCCACTCCTTGGGAGGCAATTCACCCCTCCACTTT.

V and J are TRBV18 and TRBJ1-2, with 7 bases lining up with TRBD1. Germline trimming cut 4 bases from V and 4 bases from J; bases unmatched to any gene: 3. This CDR3 spans 13 amino acids. The V gene's germline CDR1 is KGHSH and CDR2 LQKENI. The CDR3 DNA follows: TGTGCCAGCTCACTAGACAGGGCCTATGGCTACACCTTC. Translation: CASSLDRAYGYTF.

The chain uses TRBV5-4 and TRBJ2-3, with 8 bases that match TRBD2. This CDR3 spans 16 amino acids. J gave up 3 bases and V 4 bases, and 10 bases lay outside the gene matches. Germline V gives CDR1 SGHNT, CDR2 YYREEE (reference sequence). The DNA for the CDR3 is TGTGCCAGCAGCCCACATCTTGGGACTAGGACAGATACGCAGTATTTT. Its translation: CASSPHLGTRTDTQYF. Variable domain in full (rest from reference TRBV5-4 and TRBJ2-3): ETGVTQSPTHLIKTRGQQVTLRCSSQSGHNTVSWYQQALGQGPQFIFQYYREEENGRGNFPPRFSGLQFPNYSSELNVNALELDDSALYLCASSPHLGTRTDTQYFGPGTRLTVL.

The genes are TRBV5-1 and TRBJ1-2, with 7 nucleotides matching TRBD1. The germline V gene has CDR1 SGHRS and CDR2 YFSETQ. J gave up 7 bases and V 4 bases, and 13 bases lay outside the gene matches. The CDR3 runs to 15 residues. The CDR3 region has the DNA TGCGCCAGCAGCCAGGAAGGGACAGCTTGGGGTGGCTACACCTTC. Protein: CASSQEGTAWGGYTF.

The chain links TRBV7-3 to TRBJ2-7, with a tentative D call TRBD1 (10 bases). This CDR3 is 15 amino acids long. Germline CDR1 and CDR2: SGHTA and FQGTGA. V lost 5 bases and J 3 bases, leaving 17 bases between the germline ends. In DNA, the CDR3 is TGTGCCAGCAGCCTAGCGGGGACAGGGGTCTACGAGCAGTACTTC. This gives the protein CASSLAGTGVYEQYF.

CDR3 DNA: TGTGCCAGCAGCGTAGGGGACAGCACTAACTATGGCTACACCTTC. Its protein product is CASSVGDSTNYGYTF. V gene TRBV9 combines with J gene TRBJ1-2; 7 positions agree with TRBD1. Germline CDR1 is SGDLS and CDR2 is YYNGEE. V trimming: 0 bases; J trimming: 0 bases; junction bases outside the gene matches: 2. The CDR3 runs to 15 residues.

The chain is built from TRBV2 and TRBJ1-1; no firm D call. Germline V CDR1 and CDR2: SNHLY, FYNNEI. The CDR3 runs to 14 residues. The V end lost 8 bases, the J end lost 0 bases, and 13 bases lay between the germline ends. CDR3 loop: CASVVRAMNTEAFF. The CDR3, as DNA: TGTGCCAGCGTCGTACGTGCGATGAACACTGAAGCTTTCTTT.

This clone was picked up one time. The CDR3 reads CSARTGAIGELFF. The CDR3 DNA sequence: TGCAGCGCTCGGACAGGGGCAATCGGGGAGCTGTTTTTT. This sequence joins TRBV29-1 and TRBJ2-2; TRBD1 matches at 9 bases. With 7 bases clipped from V and 7 bases from J, the junction kept 7 bases outside the gene matches. The CDR3 consists of 13 residues. Germline values: CDR1 SQVTM, CDR2 ANQGSEA.

The rearrangement uses TRBV5-1 and TRBJ2-1; 9 nucleotides agree with TRBD2. The CDR3 is 19 residues long. The germline CDR1 and CDR2 sequences are SGHRS and YFSETQ. After removal of 0 bases from V and 0 bases from J, the junction contained 10 bases not matched to a gene. This chain's CDR3 is CASSLGERGAFSSYNEQFF. The CDR3 DNA sequence: TGCGCCAGCAGCTTGGGGGAGCGGGGGGCCTTTAGCTCCTACAATGAGCAGTTCTTC.

CDR3 sequence: CASSQERVGVDTEAFF. The CDR3 nucleotides read TGTGCCAGCAGCCAAGAGAGGGTAGGCGTGGACACTGAAGCTTTCTTT. The V call is TRBV14, the J call TRBJ1-1; D gene ambiguous. The CDR3 is 16 amino acids. From germline, CDR1 is SGHDN and CDR2 FVKESK. Trimming cost V 0 bases and J 3 bases, with 14 bases left between them. The entire variable domain, with the rest obtained from reference TRBV14 and TRBJ1-1, is as follows: EAGVTQFPSHSVIEKGQTVTLRCDPISGHDNLYWYRRVMGKEIKFLLHFVKESKQDESGMPNNRFLAERTGGTYSTLKVQPAELEDSGVYFCASSQERVGVDTEAFFGQGTRLTVV.

Turning to this clone: One junction end does not reproduce the germline sequence, and a read error may be involved. The chain links TRBV9 to TRBJ1-3; unclear D gene. The CDR3 is made up of 14 amino acids. Germline CDR1 reads SGDLS; CDR2 reads YYNGEE. The CDR3 here is CASSAFDSGNTIYF. The CDR3 DNA sequence: TGTGCCAGCAGCGCCTTTGACTCTGGAAACACTATATATTTT.

DNA for the CDR3: TGTGCCAGCAGCGGACGCGGCCACAATGAGCAGTTCTTC. Protein sequence: CASSGRGHNEQFF. V usage is TRBV9 and J usage is TRBJ2-1; no clear D. The ends were cut back, 3 bases at V and 5 bases at J, with 9 bases in the middle. CDR1 SGDLS and CDR2 YYNGEE come from the germline V gene. CDR3 length: 13 amino acids.

The chain recombines TRBV3-1 (or the pseudogene TRBV3-2) with TRBJ1-1; the D is unclear. V gave up 3 bases and J gave up 1 base, with 9 bases separating them. The CDR3 covers 14 residues. Germline V lookup: CDR1 LGHDT, CDR2 YNNKEL (reference sequence). DNA of the CDR3: TGTGCCAGCAGCCACCTAGTCGGGAACACTGAAGCTTTCTTT. Translating it yields CASSHLVGNTEAFF.

This chain links TRBV5-1 with TRBJ2-7; 10 bases match TRBD2. The CDR3 has 15 amino acids. Trimming at V came to 0 bases and at J to 3 bases, leaving 3 bases not matched to a gene. The germline V gene has CDR1 SGHRS and CDR2 YFSETQ. CDR3 sequence: CASSLDTSGVYEQYF. As DNA, the CDR3 is TGCGCCAGCAGCTTGGATACTAGCGGGGTCTACGAGCAGTACTTC.

V and J are TRBV19 and TRBJ1-2; 10 bases fit TRBD1. Germline trimming cut 4 bases from V and 3 bases from J; bases unmatched to any gene: 5. There are 15 residues in the CDR3. Germline lookup yields CDR1 LNHDA and CDR2 SQIVND (reference sequence). The CDR3 here is CASSTGDRGDYGYTF. The CDR3 nucleotides read TGTGCCAGTAGTACTGGGGACAGGGGTGACTATGGCTACACCTTC.

This clone was seen once. This rearrangement joins TRBV29-1 to TRBJ1-2, with a possible D match to TRBD1 (6 bases). The CDR3 runs 12 residues. Deletions cut 7 bases from V and 8 bases from J, with 17 bases between. Germline CDR1 and CDR2: SQVTM and ANQGSEA. The CDR3 DNA reads TGCAGCGGCCTACAGGGATTCGGGGGCTACACCTTC. Protein: CSGLQGFGGYTF.

The sample holds a few counts of this clone. The genes are TRBV3-1 (or the pseudogene TRBV3-2) and TRBJ2-2; D might be TRBD2 (5 bases). V gave up 0 bases and J gave up 5 bases, with 13 bases separating them. CDR1 and CDR2 (germline): LGHDT, YNNKEL (reference sequence). CDR3 length: 16 residues. This chain's CDR3 is CASSQDAGKGTGELFF. CDR3 sequence (DNA): TGTGCCAGCAGCCAAGATGCCGGGAAAGGAACCGGGGAGCTGTTTTTT.

The chain joins TRBV19 to TRBJ1-1; TRBD1 might be the D (6 bases). Germline CDR1 reads LNHDA; CDR2 reads SQIVND (reference sequence). The CDR3 spans 15 residues. Trimming took off 4 bases at V and 2 bases at J, with 14 bases between the two ends. The CDR3, as DNA: TGTGCCAGTAGTAGCACTACAGGGATTAACACTGAAGCTTTCTTT. It yields the protein CASSSTTGINTEAFF.